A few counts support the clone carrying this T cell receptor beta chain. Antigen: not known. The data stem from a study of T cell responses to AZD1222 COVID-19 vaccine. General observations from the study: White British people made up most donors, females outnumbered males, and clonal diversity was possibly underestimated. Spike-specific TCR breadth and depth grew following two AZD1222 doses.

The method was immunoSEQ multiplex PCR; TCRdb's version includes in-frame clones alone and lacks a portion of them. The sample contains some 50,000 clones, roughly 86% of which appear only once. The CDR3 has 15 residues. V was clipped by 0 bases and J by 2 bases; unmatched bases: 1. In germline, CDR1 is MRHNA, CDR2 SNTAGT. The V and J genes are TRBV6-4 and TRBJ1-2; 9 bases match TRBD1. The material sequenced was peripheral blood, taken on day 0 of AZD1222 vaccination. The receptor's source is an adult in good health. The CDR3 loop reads CASSDSTGGNYGYTF. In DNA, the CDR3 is TGTGCCAGCAGTGACTCGACAGGGGGGAACTATGGCTACACCTTC.